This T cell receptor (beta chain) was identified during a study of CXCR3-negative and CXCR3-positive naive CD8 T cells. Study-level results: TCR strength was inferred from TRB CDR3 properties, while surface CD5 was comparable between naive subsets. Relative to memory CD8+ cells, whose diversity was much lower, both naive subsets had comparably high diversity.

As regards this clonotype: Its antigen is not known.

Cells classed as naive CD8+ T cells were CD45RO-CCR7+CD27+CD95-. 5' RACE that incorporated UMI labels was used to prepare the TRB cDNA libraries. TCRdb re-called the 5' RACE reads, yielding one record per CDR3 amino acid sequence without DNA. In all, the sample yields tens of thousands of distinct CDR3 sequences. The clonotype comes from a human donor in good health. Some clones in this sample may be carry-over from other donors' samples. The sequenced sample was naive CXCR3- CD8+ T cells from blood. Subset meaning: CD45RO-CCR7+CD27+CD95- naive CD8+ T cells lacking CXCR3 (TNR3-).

The CDR3 is CASSLLGAYSNQPQHF. This chain uses TRBV5-1 with TRBJ1-5; TCRdb returns TRBD1, unconfirmable since there is no DNA. The CDR3 extends over 16 amino acids. Germline assignment: CDR1 SGHRS and CDR2 YFSETQ.